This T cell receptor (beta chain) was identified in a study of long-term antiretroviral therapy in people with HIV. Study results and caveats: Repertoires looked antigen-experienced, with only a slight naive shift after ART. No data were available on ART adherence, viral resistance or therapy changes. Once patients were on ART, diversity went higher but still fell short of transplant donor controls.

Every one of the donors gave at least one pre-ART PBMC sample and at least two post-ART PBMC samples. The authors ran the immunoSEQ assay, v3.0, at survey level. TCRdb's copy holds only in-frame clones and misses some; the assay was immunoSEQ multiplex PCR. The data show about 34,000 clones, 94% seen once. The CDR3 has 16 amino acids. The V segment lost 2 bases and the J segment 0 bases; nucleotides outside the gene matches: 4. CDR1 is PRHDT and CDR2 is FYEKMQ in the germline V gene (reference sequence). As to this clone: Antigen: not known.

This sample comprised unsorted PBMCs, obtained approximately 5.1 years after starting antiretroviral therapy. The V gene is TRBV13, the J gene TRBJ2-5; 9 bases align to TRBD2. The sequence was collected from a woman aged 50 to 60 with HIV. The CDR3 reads CASSLYGGGDQETQYF. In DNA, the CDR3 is TGTGCCAGCAGCTTATATGGCGGGGGGGACCAAGAGACCCAGTACTTC.